The 8 T cell receptor beta chains reported below all come from one sample, sequenced in a study of OX40 agonist ivuxolimab in advanced cancers. Here immunoSEQ multiplex PCR was the method, and the copy in TCRdb shows in-frame clones only, minus some. The sample has over 95,000 clones; 70% to 85% are singletons. Material: CD4+ or CD8+ T cells sorted from blood, obtained in a trial of the OX40 agonist ivuxolimab. The receptor source for this set is an adult with an advanced solid tumor such as melanoma, head and neck, liver or kidney cancer.

The count of this clone is one. The gene calls are TRBV7-8 and TRBJ1-5; weak D call: TRBD1 (5 bases). Germline loops: CDR1 SGHVS, CDR2 FQNEAQ. V shed 5 bases and J shed 4 bases, with 15 bases lying between them. The CDR3 extends over 15 amino acids. The CDR3 region has the DNA TGTGCCAGCAGCGGGACCGCGACAGAGAATCAGCCCCAGCATTTT. Its protein product is CASSGTATENQPQHF.

This clone was detected only a few times. V gene TRBV4-3 combines with J gene TRBJ2-1; possible D gene TRBD1, 6 bases. Germline assignment: CDR1 LGHNA and CDR2 YSLEER. Trimming cost V 1 base and J 2 bases, with 12 bases left between them. The CDR3 covers 16 residues. CDR3: CASSQVEGVTYNEQFF. The CDR3 bases are TGCGCCAGCAGCCAAGTCGAGGGGGTAACCTACAATGAGCAGTTCTTC.

The chain uses TRBV7-2 and TRBJ1-3; 9 bases line up with TRBD1. This CDR3 has 16 amino acids. CDR1 is SGHTA and CDR2 is FQGNSA in the germline V gene. Trimming removed 5 bases from V and 0 bases from J; junction bases left unmatched: 5. The CDR3 here is CASSRTGAFSGNTIYF. Written as DNA, the CDR3 is TGTGCCAGCAGCCGGACAGGGGCCTTCTCTGGAAACACCATATATTTT.

V and J are TRBV13 and TRBJ1-5; D gene uncertain. The V gene's germline CDR1 is PRHDT and CDR2 FYEKMQ (reference sequence). Trimming stripped 1 base from V and 0 bases from J, with 13 bases between. This CDR3 contains 17 residues. Here the CDR3 reads CASSLALWDYSNQPQHF. Written as DNA, the CDR3 is TGTGCCAGCAGCTTAGCCCTATGGGATTATAGCAATCAGCCCCAGCATTTT. Using reference TRBV13 and TRBJ1-5 for the parts outside the CDR3, the full variable domain is AAGVIQSPRHLIKEKRETATLKCYPIPRHDTVYWYQQGPGQDPQFLISFYEKMQSDKGSIPDRFSAQQFSDYHSELNMSSLELGDSALYFCASSLALWDYSNQPQHFGDGTRLSIL.

The chain recombines TRBV30 with TRBJ2-5; either TRBD1 or TRBD2 may fit D (9 bases each). Trimming pared 1 base from V and 1 base from J, leaving 22 bases between. This CDR3 contains 18 residues. Per germline, CDR1 GTSNPN and CDR2 SVGIG (reference sequence). The CDR3 bases are TGTGCCTGGAGTGGTAGGGACAGGGCTAGCGGGACCCAAGAGACCCAGTACTTC. Protein sequence: CAWSGRDRASGTQETQYF.

V is TRBV7-9 and J is TRBJ2-7; no definite D call. The CDR3 runs 12 residues. Looked up from germline, CDR1 is SEHNR and CDR2 is FQNEAQ (reference sequence). V lost 4 bases and J lost 6, with 10 bases in between. As DNA, the CDR3 is TGTGCCAGCAGCTCCCCCCCGAGCGAGCAGTACTTC. Translation: CASSSPPSEQYF.

The gene calls are TRBV5-1 and TRBJ1-5, with D unresolved. The CDR3 runs to 13 residues. Germline V gene sequence: CDR1 SGHRS, CDR2 YFSETQ. Trimming pared 1 base from V and 1 base from J, leaving 3 bases between. CDR3 region: CASSLWSNQPQHF. The CDR3 DNA sequence: TGCGCCAGCAGCTTGTGGAGCAATCAGCCCCAGCATTTT.

V is TRBV2 and J is TRBJ2-5; 7 nucleotides line up with TRBD1. The germline V gene encodes CDR1 SNHLY and CDR2 FYNNEI. The CDR3 has 15 residues. V gave up 3 bases and J gave up 5 bases; unmatched junction bases: 9. CDR3 DNA sequence: TGTGCCAGCAGTGATGGGGGACAGCCAACTGAGACCCAGTACTTC. Protein product: CASSDGGQPTETQYF.